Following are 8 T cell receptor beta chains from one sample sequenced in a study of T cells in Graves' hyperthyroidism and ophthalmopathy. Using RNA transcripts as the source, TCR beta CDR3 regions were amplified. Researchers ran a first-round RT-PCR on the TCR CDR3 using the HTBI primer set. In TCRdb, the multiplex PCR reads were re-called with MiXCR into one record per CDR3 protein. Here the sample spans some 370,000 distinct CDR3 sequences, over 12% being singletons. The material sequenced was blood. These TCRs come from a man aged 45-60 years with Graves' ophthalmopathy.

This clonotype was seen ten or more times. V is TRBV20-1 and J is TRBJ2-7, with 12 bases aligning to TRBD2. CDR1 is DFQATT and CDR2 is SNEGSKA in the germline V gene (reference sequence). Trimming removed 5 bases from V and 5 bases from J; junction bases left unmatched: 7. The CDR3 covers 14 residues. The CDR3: CSAEYRLAGDEQYF. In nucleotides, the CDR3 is TGCAGTGCTGAATATCGACTAGCGGGAGACGAGCAGTACTTC.

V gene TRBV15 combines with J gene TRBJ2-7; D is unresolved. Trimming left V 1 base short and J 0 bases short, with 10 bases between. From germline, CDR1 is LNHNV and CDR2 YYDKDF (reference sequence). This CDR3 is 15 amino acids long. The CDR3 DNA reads TGTGCCACCAGCAGAGCCCCAGTGAGCTCCTACGAGCAGTACTTC. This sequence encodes CATSRAPVSSYEQYF.

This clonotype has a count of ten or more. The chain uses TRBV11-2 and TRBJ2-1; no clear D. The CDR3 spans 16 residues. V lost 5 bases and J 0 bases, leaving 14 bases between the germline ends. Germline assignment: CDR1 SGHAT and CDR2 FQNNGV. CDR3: CASSAQGQSSYNEQFF. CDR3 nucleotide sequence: TGTGCCAGCAGCGCACAAGGGCAGAGCTCCTACAATGAGCAGTTCTTC.

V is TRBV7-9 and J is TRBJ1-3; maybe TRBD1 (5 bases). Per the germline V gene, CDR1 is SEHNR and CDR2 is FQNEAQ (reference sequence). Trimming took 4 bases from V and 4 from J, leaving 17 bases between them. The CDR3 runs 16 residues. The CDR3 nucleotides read TGTGCCAGCAGCTGGACCACTCAGGGAGTGGGAAACACCATATATTTT. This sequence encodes CASSWTTQGVGNTIYF. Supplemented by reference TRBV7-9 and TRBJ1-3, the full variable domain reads DTGVSQNPRHKITKRGQNVTFRCDPISEHNRLYWYRQTLGQGPEFLTYFQNEAQLEKSRLLSDRFSAERPKGSFSTLEIQRTEQGDSAMYLCASSWTTQGVGNTIYFGEGSWLTVV.

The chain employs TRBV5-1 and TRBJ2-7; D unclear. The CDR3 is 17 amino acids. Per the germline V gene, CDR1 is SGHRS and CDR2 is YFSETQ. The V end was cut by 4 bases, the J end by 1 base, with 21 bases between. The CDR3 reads CASSLQPTPPGSYEQYF. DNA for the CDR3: TGCGCCAGCAGCCTACAACCTACCCCGCCTGGATCCTACGAGCAGTACTTC.

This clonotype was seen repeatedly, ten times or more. CDR3 bases: TGTGCCAGCAGCCCGGGCGGAGGGGGCTACGAGCAGTACTTC. Its protein product is CASSPGGGGYEQYF. The chain recombines TRBV7-8 with TRBJ2-7, with D possibly called TRBD1 or TRBD2 (6 bases each). V lost 5 bases to trimming and J lost 3 bases, with 14 bases between them. This CDR3 contains 14 residues. The V gene's germline CDR1 is SGHVS and CDR2 FQNEAQ.

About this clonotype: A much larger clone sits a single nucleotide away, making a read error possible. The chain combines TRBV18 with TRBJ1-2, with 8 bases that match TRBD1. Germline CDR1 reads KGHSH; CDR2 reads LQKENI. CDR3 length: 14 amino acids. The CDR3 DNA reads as TGTGCCAGCTCACCATTCGACAGGGGAGATGGCTACGCCTTC. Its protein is CASSPFDRGDGYAF.

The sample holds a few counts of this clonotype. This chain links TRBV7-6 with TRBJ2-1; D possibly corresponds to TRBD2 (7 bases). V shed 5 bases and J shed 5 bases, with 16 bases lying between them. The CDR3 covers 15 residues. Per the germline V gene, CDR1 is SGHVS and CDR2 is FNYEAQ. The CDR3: CASSPSRGGNNEQFF. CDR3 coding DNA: TGTGCCAGCAGCCCCTCAAGGGGGGGTAACAATGAGCAGTTCTTC.